This entry describes one TCR beta chain. The CDR3 is 14 residues long. V lost 4 bases to trimming and J lost 3 bases; unmatched junction nucleotides: 3. Germline loops: CDR1 SGHNT, CDR2 YENEEA. Per the study methods: Reference gene primers were amplified, and this amplification served to estimate nucleated cell counts. TCRdb's table, derived via immunoSEQ multiplex PCR, lists solely in-frame clones and lacks some. The V and J calls and clone size were taken over from that table, and D and trimming were inferred from the DNA. Of about 130,000 clones in the sample, roughly 84% were seen once. The data are from a study of blood T cell repertoires in COVID-19. Study information: The United States, Italy and Spain were the sources of the acute and convalescent COVID-19 samples.

J is TRBJ2-3 and V is TRBV11-3, with 8 bases lining up with TRBD2. The material sequenced was peripheral blood. This TCR derives from a woman older than 75 with acute or convalescent COVID-19. The CDR3 DNA follows: TGTGCCAGCAGCTCCAGCGGGAGTACAGATACGCAGTATTTT. It codes for CASSSSGSTDTQYF. The full variable domain, rest sourced from reference TRBV11-3 and TRBJ2-3, is EAGVVQSPRYKIIEKKQPVAFWCNPISGHNTLYWYLQNLGQGPELLIRYENEEAVDDSQLPKDRFSAERLKGVDSTLKIQPAELGDSAVYLCASSSSGSTDTQYFGPGTRLTVL.